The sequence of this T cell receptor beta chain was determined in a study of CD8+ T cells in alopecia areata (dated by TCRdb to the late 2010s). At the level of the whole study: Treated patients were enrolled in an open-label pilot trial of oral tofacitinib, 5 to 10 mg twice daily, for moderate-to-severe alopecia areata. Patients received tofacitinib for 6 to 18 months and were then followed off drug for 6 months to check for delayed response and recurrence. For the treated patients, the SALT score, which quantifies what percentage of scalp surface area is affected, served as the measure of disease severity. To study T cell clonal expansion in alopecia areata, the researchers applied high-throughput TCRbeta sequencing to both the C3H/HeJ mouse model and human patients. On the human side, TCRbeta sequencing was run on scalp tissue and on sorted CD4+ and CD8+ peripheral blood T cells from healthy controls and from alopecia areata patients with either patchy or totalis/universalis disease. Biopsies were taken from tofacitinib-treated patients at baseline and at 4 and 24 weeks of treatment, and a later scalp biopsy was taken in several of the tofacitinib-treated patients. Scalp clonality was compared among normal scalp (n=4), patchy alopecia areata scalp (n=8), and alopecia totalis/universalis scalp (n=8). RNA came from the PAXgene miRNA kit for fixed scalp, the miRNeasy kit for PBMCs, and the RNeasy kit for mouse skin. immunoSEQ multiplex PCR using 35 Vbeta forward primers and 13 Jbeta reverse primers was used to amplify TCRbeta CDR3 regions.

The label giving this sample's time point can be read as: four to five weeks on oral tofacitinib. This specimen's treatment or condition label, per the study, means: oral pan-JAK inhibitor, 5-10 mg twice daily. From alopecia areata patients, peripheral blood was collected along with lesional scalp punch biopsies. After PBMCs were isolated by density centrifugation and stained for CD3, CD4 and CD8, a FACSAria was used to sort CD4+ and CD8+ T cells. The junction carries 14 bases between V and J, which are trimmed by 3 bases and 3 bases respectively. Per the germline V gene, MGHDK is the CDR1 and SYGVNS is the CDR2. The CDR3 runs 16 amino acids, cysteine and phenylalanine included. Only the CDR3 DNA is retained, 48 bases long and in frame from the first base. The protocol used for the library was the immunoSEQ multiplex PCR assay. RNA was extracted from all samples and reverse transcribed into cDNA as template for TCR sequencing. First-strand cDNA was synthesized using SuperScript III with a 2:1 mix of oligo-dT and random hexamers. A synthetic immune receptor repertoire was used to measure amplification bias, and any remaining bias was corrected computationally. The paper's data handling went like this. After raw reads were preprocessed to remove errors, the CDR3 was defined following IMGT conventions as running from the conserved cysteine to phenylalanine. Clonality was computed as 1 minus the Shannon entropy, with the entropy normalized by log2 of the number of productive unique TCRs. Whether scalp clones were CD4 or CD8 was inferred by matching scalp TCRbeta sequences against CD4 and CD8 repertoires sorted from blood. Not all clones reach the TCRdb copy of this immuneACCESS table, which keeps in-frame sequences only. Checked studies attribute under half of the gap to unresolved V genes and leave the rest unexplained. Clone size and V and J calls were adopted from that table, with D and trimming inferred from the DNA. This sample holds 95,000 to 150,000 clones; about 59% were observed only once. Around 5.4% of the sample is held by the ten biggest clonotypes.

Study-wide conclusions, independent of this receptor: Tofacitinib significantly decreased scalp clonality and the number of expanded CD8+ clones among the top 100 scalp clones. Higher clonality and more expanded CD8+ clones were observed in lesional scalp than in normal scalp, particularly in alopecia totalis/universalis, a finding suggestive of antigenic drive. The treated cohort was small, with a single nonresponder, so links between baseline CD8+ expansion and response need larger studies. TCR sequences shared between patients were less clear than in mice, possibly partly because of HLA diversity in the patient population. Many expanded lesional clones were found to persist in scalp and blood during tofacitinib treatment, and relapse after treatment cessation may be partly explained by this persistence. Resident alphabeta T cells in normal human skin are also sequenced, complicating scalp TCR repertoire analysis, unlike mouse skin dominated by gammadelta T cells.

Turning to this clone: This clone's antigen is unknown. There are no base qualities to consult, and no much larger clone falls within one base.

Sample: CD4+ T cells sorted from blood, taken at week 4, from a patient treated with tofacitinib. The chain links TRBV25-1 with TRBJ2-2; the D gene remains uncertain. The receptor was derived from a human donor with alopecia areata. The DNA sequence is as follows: TGTGCCAGCAGTGATTTATGGGGAATGGACACCGGGGAGCTGTTTTTT. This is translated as CASSDLWGMDTGELFF.